Described below is a single T cell receptor (beta chain) sequence and its context. Its antigen is currently unknown. Naive CD8 cells lacked CD45RO and underwent positive selection for CCR7, leaving out terminally differentiated effector memory CD45RA+ cells. This sample is drawn from a study of shared clonotypes between healthy human individuals. Study-level information: Three CD4 naive, three CD4 memory, two CD8 naive and one CD8 memory plate were used per donor. Whole-study findings and limits: The study found lower generation probabilities in non-shared clonotypes than in those shared by all four donors. Across subsets, estimated richness was generally greater for naive than for memory populations.

Deep-level assay runs were performed. Sequencing used immunoSEQ multiplex PCR; TCRdb keeps in-frame clones, though not all of them. In the table there are hundreds of thousands of clones, 98% of which are singletons. The CDR3 has 16 residues. Germline V gene data show CDR1 as MNHEY and CDR2 as SMNVEV (reference sequence). The ends were cut back, 6 bases at V and 4 bases at J, with 20 bases in the middle. This clonotype was sampled from a man aged 25-45 years in good health. The material sequenced was naive CD8+ T cells sorted from blood. V gene TRBV27 combines with J gene TRBJ2-3; D call uncertain. The CDR3 sequence is CASSQLQHVGPDTQYF. CDR3 sequence (DNA): TGTGCCAGCAGCCAACTACAGCACGTAGGCCCAGATACGCAGTATTTT.